The clone carrying this T cell receptor beta chain was found once. This sample is drawn from a study of blood T cell repertoires in COVID-19. J gave up 2 bases and V 2 bases, and 10 bases lay outside the gene matches. CDR1 and CDR2 from the germline V gene are SGHDN and FVKESK. CDR3 length: 17 residues. Only in-frame clones appear in the TCRdb table, and some are missing; sequencing was by immunoSEQ multiplex PCR. Counted here are some 130,000 clones, roughly 75% occurring once; the ten biggest clones make up 6%. Participants spanned ages 18 to 89 years and resided in some 22 US areas. The sample taken for sequencing was PBMCs or T cells enriched from blood (not recorded which). This sequence was found in a woman between 45 and 65 years old who had recovered from COVID-19. The V call is TRBV14, the J call TRBJ2-7, with TRBD1 identical over 9 bases. In DNA form, the CDR3 reads TGTGCCAGCAGCCAAAAGACCGGGACAGGGACGGCCTACGAGCAGTACTTC. This encodes CASSQKTGTGTAYEQYF.